A selection of T cell receptor beta chains follows, all from one sample in a study of blood T cell repertoires in COVID-19. Assay: immunoSEQ multiplex PCR; the TCRdb copy retains only in-frame clones and omits some. This sample has about 130,000 clones, with about four fifths found just once. Sequenced input: peripheral blood. The receptors were sampled from a man aged 35-49 years with active or convalescent COVID-19. Each CDR3 is given with its conserved first and last residue. Each record gives: J gene, clone size, D gene, V gene, CDR3 protein, CDR3 DNA. A D gene is named only where the DNA matches it firmly. Expanded clones get a size class; other rows say once, few or many, or leave the size out.

>TRBJ2-5|-|TRBD2|TRBV7-2
CASSFQRGVVETQYF
TGTGCCAGCAGCTTCCAGCGGGGGGTCGTAGAGACCCAGTACTTC
>TRBJ1-2|-|-|TRBV3-1/TRBV3-2
CASSQDKRTSSGYTF
TGTGCCAGCAGCCAAGACAAACGGACATCGTCAGGCTACACCTTC
>TRBJ1-6|-|TRBD1|TRBV4-3
CASSQVPGTANSPLHF
TGCGCCAGCAGCCAAGTTCCCGGGACAGCCAATTCACCCCTCCACTTT
>TRBJ2-3|once|TRBD2|TRBV3-1/TRBV3-2
CASSQDLIAGASDTQYF
TGTGCCAGCAGCCAAGATCTAATAGCGGGAGCTTCCGATACGCAGTATTTT
>TRBJ1-3|-|-|TRBV5-4
CASSLAGTGNTIYF
TGTGCCAGCAGCTTGGCAGGGACTGGAAACACCATATATTTT
>TRBJ2-3|once|-|TRBV24-1
CATSDTGPSTDTQYF
TGTGCCACCAGTGATACAGGACCTAGCACAGATACGCAGTATTTT
>TRBJ1-1|-|-|TRBV2
CASSPNSNTEAFF
TGTGCCAGCAGCCCCAACTCGAACACTGAAGCTTTCTTT
>TRBJ1-2|-|TRBD1|TRBV24-1
CATSGTGASNYGYTF
TGTGCCACCAGTGGGACAGGGGCGTCTAACTATGGCTACACCTTC
>TRBJ2-1|-|TRBD2|TRBV18
CASSPYPAGGFEQFF
TGTGCCAGCTCACCTTACCCCGCGGGGGGCTTTGAGCAGTTCTTC
>TRBJ2-7|-|TRBD1|TRBV19
CASSMGQGAYEQYF
TGTGCCAGTAGTATGGGACAGGGGGCGTACGAGCAGTACTTC
>TRBJ2-5|-|TRBD2|TRBV19
CASSIESGGQTQYF
TGTGCCAGTAGTATAGAGAGCGGGGGGCAGACCCAGTACTTC
>TRBJ2-1|few|-|TRBV11-3
CASSLPRSEQFF
TGTGCCAGCAGCTTACCAAGGAGCGAGCAGTTCTTC
>TRBJ1-4|-|-|TRBV6-6
CAARGATNEKLFF
TGTGCCGCCCGGGGAGCAACTAATGAAAAACTGTTTTTT
>TRBJ1-1|-|-|TRBV18
CASSNGQYTEAFF
TGTGCCAGCTCGAACGGACAGTACACTGAAGCTTTCTTT
>TRBJ2-1|once|TRBD2|TRBV11-3
CASSLEGTSVSEQFF
TGTGCCAGCAGCTTAGAGGGGACTAGCGTGAGTGAGCAGTTCTTC
>TRBJ1-6|-|-|TRBV7-9
CASSLGGLDYSPLHF
TGTGCCAGCAGCTTGGGGGGTCTAGATTATTCACCCCTCCACTTT
>TRBJ2-7|-|-|TRBV4-1
CASSQGAQTLVNEQYF
TGCGCCAGCAGCCAAGGGGCCCAAACCCTGGTCAACGAGCAGTACTTC
>TRBJ2-2|-|TRBD1|TRBV5-1
CASSRGQGNGELFF
TGCGCCAGCAGCAGGGGACAGGGGAACGGGGAGCTGTTTTTT
>TRBJ1-2|-|-|TRBV10-3
CAISERQDYGYTF
TGTGCCATCAGTGAACGACAGGACTATGGCTACACCTTC
>TRBJ1-1|-|-|TRBV27
CASGSPGTQTEAFF
TGTGCCAGCGGTTCCCCGGGGACACAGACTGAAGCTTTCTTT
>TRBJ2-1|once|-|TRBV30
CAWSRQLKGNEQFF
TGTGCCTGGAGTCGACAGCTAAAGGGAAATGAGCAGTTCTTC
>TRBJ1-2|-|-|TRBV6-1
CASSEARSPRDGYTF
TGTGCCAGCAGTGAAGCGCGCTCCCCGAGAGATGGCTACACCTTC
>TRBJ2-7|once|-|TRBV2
CASSQDRYEQYF
TGTGCCAGCAGTCAAGACAGATACGAGCAGTACTTC
>TRBJ2-7|-|-|TRBV6-5
CASSPAGSYEQYF
TGTGCCAGCAGTCCGGCCGGGTCCTACGAGCAGTACTTC
>TRBJ1-2|few|TRBD1|TRBV7-2
CASSAGQGGYGYTF
TGTGCCAGCAGCGCCGGACAGGGGGGCTATGGCTACACCTTC
>TRBJ2-7|-|TRBD1|TRBV19
CASSRGDRKQYF
TGTGCCAGTAGTAGGGGGGACAGGAAGCAGTACTTC
>TRBJ2-5|-|TRBD2|TRBV30
CAWSYLAGGQETQYF
TGTGCCTGGAGTTACCTAGCGGGGGGGCAAGAGACCCAGTACTTC
>TRBJ1-3|-|TRBD1|TRBV10-3
CAITRLGQGGNTIYF
TGTGCCATCACCCGACTCGGACAGGGAGGAAACACCATATATTTT
>TRBJ1-1|-|-|TRBV19
CASSIRGASTEAFF
TGTGCCAGTAGTATACGAGGTGCGAGCACTGAAGCTTTCTTT
>TRBJ2-6|-|TRBD2|TRBV5-8
CASSLKGGVGANVLTF
TGTGCCAGCAGCTTGAAGGGAGGGGTCGGGGCCAACGTCCTGACTTTC
>TRBJ2-7|-|-|TRBV7-3
CASSLMGGLENEQYF
TGTGCCAGCAGCTTAATGGGCGGGCTAGAAAACGAGCAGTACTTC
>TRBJ1-6|-|TRBD1|TRBV7-2
CASSLYPPGQPGSPLHF
TGTGCCAGCAGCCTGTACCCACCGGGACAGCCAGGATCACCCCTCCACTTT
>TRBJ1-5|few|TRBD1|TRBV6-1
CASSEDRGGNQPQHF
TGTGCCAGCAGTGAAGACAGGGGAGGCAATCAGCCCCAGCATTTT
>TRBJ1-5|-|-|TRBV30
CAWDSRANQPQHF
TGTGCCTGGGATTCCAGGGCGAATCAGCCCCAGCATTTT
>TRBJ1-3|once|TRBD1|TRBV4-3
CASSPTDRGVGNTIYF
TGCGCCAGCAGCCCGACGGACAGGGGAGTAGGAAACACCATATATTTT
>TRBJ2-7|-|TRBD1|TRBV29-1
CSGQGITYEQYF
TGCAGCGGACAGGGGATAACCTACGAGCAGTACTTC
>TRBJ2-7|-|-|TRBV27
CASRKGSGVYEQYF
TGTGCCAGCAGAAAGGGATCGGGGGTCTACGAGCAGTACTTC
>TRBJ2-7|-|TRBD1|TRBV27
CASSGTGVSYEQYF
TGTGCCAGTTCCGGGACAGGGGTGTCCTACGAGCAGTACTTC
>TRBJ1-3|-|TRBD1|TRBV5-1
CASSPTGQVFGNTIYF
TGCGCCAGCAGCCCTACGGGACAGGTCTTTGGAAACACCATATATTTT
>TRBJ1-2|-|TRBD1|TRBV5-1
CASSPDRGANYGYTF
TGCGCCAGCAGCCCAGACAGGGGAGCTAACTATGGCTACACCTTC
>TRBJ2-1|-|-|TRBV6-4
CAISRLVGEQFF
TGTGCCATCTCCCGGCTAGTAGGTGAGCAGTTCTTC
>TRBJ1-2|-|TRBD1|TRBV9
CASSGTGTGGLLGGYTF
TGTGCCAGCAGCGGAACCGGGACAGGGGGCTTGTTGGGTGGCTACACCTTC
>TRBJ1-4|-|TRBD1|TRBV3-1/TRBV3-2
CASSPPSPTGWATNEKLFF
TGTGCCAGCAGCCCCCCTTCCCCGACAGGGTGGGCAACTAATGAAAAACTGTTTTTT
>TRBJ1-2|-|-|TRBV9
CASSLGKGYGYTF
TGTGCCAGCAGTCTCGGGAAGGGCTATGGCTACACCTTC
>TRBJ2-1|-|TRBD1|TRBV19
CASRDRGLSEQFF
TGTGCCAGTAGGGACAGGGGATTAAGTGAGCAGTTCTTC
>TRBJ2-7|-|TRBD1|TRBV27
CASSTRDRVSYEQYF
TGTGCCAGCAGTACCCGGGACAGGGTCTCCTACGAGCAGTACTTC
>TRBJ1-2|-|TRBD1|TRBV2
CASTLDREVGYTF
TGTGCCAGCACCTTGGACAGGGAGGTTGGCTACACCTTC
>TRBJ2-5|-|TRBD2|TRBV7-2
CASSKTGTSGGSQYF
TGTGCCAGCAGCAAAACTGGGACTAGCGGCGGCTCCCAGTACTTC
>TRBJ1-4|-|-|TRBV3-1/TRBV3-2
CASSAQGANEKLFF
TGTGCCAGCAGCGCCCAGGGCGCTAATGAAAAACTGTTTTTT
>TRBJ1-2|-|-|TRBV4-3
CASLGVDGYTF
TGCGCCAGCCTAGGGGTGGATGGCTACACCTTC
>TRBJ2-3|once|-|TRBV2
CASNPAADTQYF
TGTGCCAGCAATCCGGCGGCAGATACGCAGTATTTT
>TRBJ2-1|-|TRBD2|TRBV7-9
CASSPYSGSSYNEQFF
TGTGCCAGCAGCCCGTATAGCGGGAGCTCCTACAATGAGCAGTTCTTC
>TRBJ1-1|-|-|TRBV3-1/TRBV3-2
CASSQDGRLGVAFF
TGTGCCAGCAGCCAAGATGGGCGGCTCGGGGTAGCTTTCTTT
>TRBJ2-5|-|TRBD2|TRBV4-1
CASSQEGLAGAQETQYF
TGCGCCAGCAGCCAGGAGGGGCTAGCGGGGGCACAAGAGACCCAGTACTTC
>TRBJ1-1|-|TRBD1|TRBV6-5
CASNSDRVGTEAFF
TGTGCCAGCAACTCAGACAGGGTTGGAACTGAAGCTTTCTTT
>TRBJ1-2|-|TRBD1|TRBV28
CASRAGGKGQGRNYGYTF
TGTGCCAGCAGAGCGGGCGGGAAAGGACAGGGAAGGAACTATGGCTACACCTTC
>TRBJ2-5|-|TRBD1|TRBV4-2
CASSQEGQGAGETQYF
TGTGCCAGCAGCCAAGAGGGTCAGGGGGCCGGAGAGACCCAGTACTTC
>TRBJ2-5|-|TRBD1|TRBV13
CASSHRQGPQETQYF
TGTGCCAGCAGCCACCGACAGGGCCCTCAAGAGACCCAGTACTTC
>TRBJ2-6|-|-|TRBV4-2
CASSQGAAGANVLTF
TGTGCCAGCAGCCAAGGGGCCGCGGGGGCCAACGTCCTGACTTTC
>TRBJ1-1|-|TRBD1|TRBV5-1
CASSSTGVTEAFF
TGCGCCAGCAGCTCAACAGGGGTCACTGAAGCTTTCTTT